The subject of this entry is one T cell receptor beta chain. As originally analysed: Quantification of nucleated cells was approximated via reference gene primer amplification. The repertoire was sequenced with immunoSEQ multiplex PCR; TCRdb's copy has only in-frame clones and lacks some. That table gives V, J and clone size, and the DNA gave D and trimming. The repertoire holds about 190,000 clones, with roughly nine tenths as singletons. This entry is derived from a study of blood T cell repertoires in COVID-19. About the study: Samples of COVID-19 (acute and convalescent) were obtained from the United States, Italy and Spain.

Trimming removed 1 base from V and 7 bases from J, with 14 bases in between. This CDR3 is built from 15 residues. The germline gives CDR1 MNHEY, CDR2 SVGAGI. Sequenced sample: peripheral blood. The chain couples TRBV6-5 to TRBJ2-1; weak D call: TRBD1 (6 bases). This TCR derives from a man aged 25 to 40 with acute or convalescent COVID-19. In DNA, the CDR3 is TGTGCCAGCAGTTACTATCTTCAGGGGCATAATGAGCAGTTCTTC. It is translated as CASSYYLQGHNEQFF.